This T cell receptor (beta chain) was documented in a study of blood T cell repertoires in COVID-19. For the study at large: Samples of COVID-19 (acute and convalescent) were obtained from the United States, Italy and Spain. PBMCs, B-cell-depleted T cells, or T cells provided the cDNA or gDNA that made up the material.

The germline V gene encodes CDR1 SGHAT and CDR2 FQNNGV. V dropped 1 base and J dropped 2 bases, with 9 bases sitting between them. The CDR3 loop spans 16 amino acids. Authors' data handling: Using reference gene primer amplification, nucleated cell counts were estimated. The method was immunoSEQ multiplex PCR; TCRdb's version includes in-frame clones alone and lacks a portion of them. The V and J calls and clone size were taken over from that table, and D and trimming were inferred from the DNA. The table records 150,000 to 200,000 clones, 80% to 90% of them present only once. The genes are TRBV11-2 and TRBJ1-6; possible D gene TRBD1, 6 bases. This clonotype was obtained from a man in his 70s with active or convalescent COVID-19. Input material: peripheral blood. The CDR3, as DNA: TGTGCCAGCAGCTTAGGGCAGGGGACCTATAATTCACCCCTCCACTTT. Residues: CASSLGQGTYNSPLHF.